This TCR beta chain was captured in a study of beta chain features in type 1 diabetes. Whole-study results and caveats: For type 1 diabetes patients, VDJ junctions showed fewer insertions and more deletions. Comparison showed that naive, central memory and Treg TCRB repertoires appeared more similar among patients than among healthy donors. Shortening of TCRB CDR3s, moderate but significant, appeared in all four CD4+ subsets of Type 1 diabetes patients.

Of the isolated RNA, all was reverse transcribed, and so the sequenced material was expressed TCRB transcripts. Generated by immunoSEQ multiplex PCR, the TCRdb table keeps only in-frame clones and is missing some. Altogether more than 300,000 clones are present, around 10% being singletons, with the ten largest covering about 0.64%. Points on this clone: Its antigen is currently unknown.

Sequences were obtained from central memory CD4+ T cells from blood. The sequence came from a man younger than 40 with type 1 diabetes.

The CDR3 nucleotides read TGTGCCAGCAGTCTCTCGGGCAGGGCAGGAGGAGCTTTCTTT. It codes for CASSLSGRAGGAFF. The rearrangement uses TRBV27 and TRBJ1-1; possible D gene TRBD1, 5 bases. The CDR3 extends over 14 amino acids. Germline V lookup: CDR1 MNHEY, CDR2 SMNVEV (reference sequence). The germline V and J ends were trimmed by 5 bases and 10 bases, with 20 bases remaining between them.